This T cell receptor beta chain was recovered during a study of tumor and adjacent non-tumor tissue in lung cancer (dated by TCRdb to the late 2010s). For the study in its entirety: Patients with adenocarcinoma (roughly 12), squamous cell carcinoma (2) and small cell lung cancer (1) were included in the cohort. Bulk TCRbeta repertoires were compared between lung tumor tissue and matched distant non-tumor lung tissue obtained from fewer than 18 lung cancer patients. For each patient, one tumor sample and one normal lung sample were taken, giving around 30 paired specimens that underwent TCRbeta CDR3 sequencing. In total, sequencing yielded 125,075,908 productive TCRbeta reads, which works out to an average of roughly 4.2 million reads per sample. The roughly 15 patients were aged roughly 31 to 80 years, included 10 men and 5 women, and had TNM stage I to III disease.

Results the study describes overall, beyond this receptor: TCR diversity was significantly higher in younger patients, and greater tumor TCR diversity was associated with shorter overall survival and shorter disease-free survival. The top 100 clones accounted for a significantly larger cumulative portion of the repertoire in normal lung than in tumor tissue. Tumor tissue showed significantly higher TCR diversity (inverse Simpson) than normal lung tissue, at 431.37 vs 166.20 (P = 0.0075, Mann-Whitney U test). Neither the sequencing platform nor unique molecular identifiers are named or mentioned anywhere in the methods. Peripheral blood was not sequenced, so blood TCRbeta repertoires were not examined in the lung cancer patients of the study. Only about 14 patients were in the cohort, and the authors stated that larger samples and more detailed clinical data are needed.

Library creation used multiplex PCR. The sample was run on an Illumina HiSeq 2500. TCRbeta libraries were constructed through three rounds of nested PCR with primers (Table S4) according to protocols adapted from ARM-PCR. Before sequencing, PCR products of 200-500 bp were cut from the gel and purified using the QIAquick gel extraction kit. Concerning the study's data processing: Reads were cleaned with Trimmomatic, merged with FLASH into complete CDR3 sequences, and assigned to V(D)J germline segments with MiTCR. Clonal diversity was calculated as the inverse Simpson's index using VDJtools. In-frame sequences without a premature stop codon were defined as productive reads. TCRdb reran the public reads through fastp at Q25 and MiXCR, keeping productive beta chains. Each CDR3 protein gets just one entry, which takes the most common genes and DNA from the rows behind it. V and J calls and clone size were set by TCRdb, not the authors. The sample table shows roughly 200,000 distinct CDR3 sequences, and about two thirds are seen once. The top ten hold around 25% of the sample.

RNA was extracted from bulk unsorted tissue and checked for quality with a NanoDrop ND-1000 and an Agilent 2100. Newly diagnosed lung cancer patients without prior chemotherapy who had been admitted for thoracic surgery in China between August and November 2014 were enrolled as donors. Patients who had received previous radiotherapy or chemotherapy, or who had another concurrent cancer, were excluded from the study. Pieces of surgical tissue measuring roughly 1-2 cm3 were kept in RNAlater solution and stored at -80 degrees C until use. As regards this clonotype: Its antigen has not been determined. One junction end disagrees with the germline gene, perhaps due to a read error.

The CDR3 runs 13 residues from the cysteine to the phenylalanine. CDR3 DNA only is kept here, 39 bases in frame from base 1. Sample: lung tumor tissue. The receptor was derived from a man aged 55 to 69 with non-small cell lung cancer. Recombination joined TRBV12-3 or TRBV12-4 with TRBJ2-5, with TRBD1 tentatively as D gene (6 bases match). This receptor has the CDR3 CASSLVTRGTEYF. The DNA reads as follows: TGTGCCAGCAGTTTAGTTACTAGGGGGACCGAGTACTTC.